This entry concerns a single TCR beta chain. This record comes from a study of cytomegalovirus exposure and HLA in healthy donors. Study in general: Out of around 360 genotyped donors, 81% belonged to the Caucasian-associated ancestry cluster.

Researchers ran the PCR with 60 Vbeta and 13 Jbeta primers. Clones were read by immunoSEQ multiplex PCR, and TCRdb kept only the in-frame ones, dropping some. In the table there are about 140,000 clones, more than 75% of which are singletons. Sequencing used PBMCs. The sequence came from a woman in her thirties or forties in good health and CMV-seronegative.

In DNA form, the CDR3 reads TGTGCCAGCAGCCAAGATCCAGAAAGGGGGGGGGACTACTACGAGCAGTACTTC. This translates into CASSQDPERGGDYYEQYF. The V and J genes are TRBV4-2 and TRBJ2-7; D may be TRBD2 (7 bases). The CDR3 runs to 18 residues. Trimming shortened V by 0 bases and J by 3 bases, and 21 bases separated the two germline ends. Germline CDR1 reads LGHNA; CDR2 reads YNFKEQ.